This TCR beta chain was sequenced during a study of blood T cells in healthy people across ages (dated by TCRdb to the mid-2010s). For context, the study as a whole: Template switching captured roughly one uniquely barcoded TCR beta cDNA molecule per two T cells in model experiments. To track age-related changes in TCR beta repertoire diversity, the study relied on deep sequencing normalized with unique cDNA molecular identifiers. The donors were split into four age groups: young (average 16 years), middle-aged (over 35), aged (more than 60) and long-lived (over 80). Using the same blood draw, the study looked at two additional independent replicas of 1 million unique cDNA reads for two donors, one aged 18 to 30 and the other aged 80 or older. Donors of different ages were randomly distributed across sequencing lanes to avoid experimental bias. What the work shows at the level of the full study, not this receptor alone: Estimates of total diversity from one million sequenced T cells were regarded as lower bounds and underestimates. Bulk unsorted PBMC profiling prevented conclusive comparison of naive and antigen-experienced compartments. Observed TCR beta diversity per million T cells fell roughly linearly with age, and a significant reduction was already apparent by age roughly 40. There was a strong correlation between observed TCR beta diversity and the percentage of naive T cells measured by flow cytometry. Compared with the aged group, the long-lived group had more naive CD4+ T cells, fewer expanded clones and increased TCR diversity, suggesting age selection. The CMV infection status of donors was not known, potentially confounding age-related changes in expanded clonotypes.

Worth noting for this clonotype: The antigen it binds to is not known. Per-base quality was not reported, and no clone a single base away is much larger than it.

The library came from 5' RACE. A second PCR of 7 to 11 cycles was performed with a sample-barcoded 5' primer and a J-beta primer mix. A unique molecular identifier was introduced onto each TCR beta cDNA molecule by a template-switch 5' adaptor carrying 12 random nucleotides. Each sample yielded at least 2.5 million CDR3-containing paired-end reads. First-strand cDNA synthesis was performed from all RNA using the Mint cDNA synthesis kit, with priming by a TRBC-specific oligonucleotide. Following uracil-DNA glycosylase treatment, a first 18-cycle PCR with universal primers M1SS and BC2_uni_R was performed on all cDNA. The source study handled its data this way. Each sample was normalized by randomly selecting 1 million high-quality reads, each carrying a distinct molecular identifier. Instead of being binned into consensus sequences, reads with shared molecular identifiers were discarded. MiTCR, with a Q25 quality threshold and the strictest error-elimination algorithm, was used for CDR3 identification, clonotype clustering and error correction. A nonparametric unseen species model with Euler transformation was used to estimate a lower bound on total TCR beta diversity. TCRdb handled the public reads itself, with Q25 trimming in fastp and clone calling in MiXCR, and kept productive beta chains. For every CDR3 protein sequence, its rows merge into one entry that carries the most common genes and DNA. The V and J calls reflect TCRdb's pipeline rather than the authors' work. In all, the sample holds fewer than 2,000,000 distinct CDR3 sequences, and approximately 39% of those were seen once. About 23% of the sample is held by the ten biggest clonotypes.

A distance of 13 bases separates the germline ends of V and J, which lose 2 bases and 8 bases respectively. CDR1 and CDR2 were assigned from the germline V gene as MDHEN and SYDVKM. The CDR3 holds 14 amino acids from the cysteine to the phenylalanine. Here the CDR3 DNA is all that survives: 42 bases in frame from base 1. The donors were around 39 Caucasian individuals from Russia, aged roughly 6 to 90 years, who were systemically healthy. Each donor gave about 9.8 milliliters of peripheral blood, drawn into EDTA-treated Vacutainer tubes. Ficoll-Paque density-gradient centrifugation was used to isolate PBMCs, with at least 7 million per sample. Total RNA was extracted from PBMCs with Trizol reagent, with at least 6 micrograms obtained per sample. Naive CD45RAhigh/CD27high T cell percentages were measured by flow cytometry on a PBMC aliquot from every donor.

The rearranged chain carries TRBV28 and TRBJ2-1; perhaps TRBD1 is the D gene, with 5 bases matching. The sequence was collected from a human donor in good health. Sequences were obtained from blood. The DNA is as follows: TGTGCCAGCAGTTTACCGCAGGGTACGGATGAGCAGTTCTTC. It translates to CASSLPQGTDEQFF.